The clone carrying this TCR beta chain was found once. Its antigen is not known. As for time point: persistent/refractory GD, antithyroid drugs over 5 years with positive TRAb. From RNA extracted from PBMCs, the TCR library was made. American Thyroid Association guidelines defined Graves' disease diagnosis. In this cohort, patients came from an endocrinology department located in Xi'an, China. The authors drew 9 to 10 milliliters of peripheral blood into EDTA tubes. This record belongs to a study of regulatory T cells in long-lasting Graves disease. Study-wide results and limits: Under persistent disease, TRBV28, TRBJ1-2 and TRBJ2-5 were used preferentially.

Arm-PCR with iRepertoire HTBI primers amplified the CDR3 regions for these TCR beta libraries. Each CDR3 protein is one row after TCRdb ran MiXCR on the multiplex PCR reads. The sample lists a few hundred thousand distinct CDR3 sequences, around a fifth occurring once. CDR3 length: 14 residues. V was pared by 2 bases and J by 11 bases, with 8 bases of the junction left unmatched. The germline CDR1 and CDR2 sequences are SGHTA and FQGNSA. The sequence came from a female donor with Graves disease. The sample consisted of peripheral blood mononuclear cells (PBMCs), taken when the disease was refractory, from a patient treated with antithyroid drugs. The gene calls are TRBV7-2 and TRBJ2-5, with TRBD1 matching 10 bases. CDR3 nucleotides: TGTGCCAGCAGCTTACAAGGGGACAGGGGAGAGCAGTACTTC. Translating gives CASSLQGDRGEQYF.